This T cell receptor (beta chain) appears in the sequencing data of a study of T-cell memory formation after mild COVID-19. This clonotype turned up a few times. Antigen: not known. The study, taken as a whole, reports: CD4/CD8 balance held among clones contracting day 15 to 85, and later expanders leaned CD4+.

The CDR3 sequence is 13 residues long. The V gene lost 4 bases and the J gene lost 4 bases, with 11 bases spanning the gap. The germline V gene has CDR1 SGDLS and CDR2 YYNGEE. One entry per CDR3 protein results from TCRdb running MiXCR on the 5' RACE reads. The data show 430,000 or so distinct CDR3 sequences, approximately 23% seen once. Input material: PBMCs or a T cell subset sorted from them (not recorded which). The gene calls are TRBV9 and TRBJ1-2, with D unresolved. The origin of this receptor is an adult woman who had mild COVID-19 (a few samples of this study predate the infection). Cell type and time point are not known. CDR3 residues: CASSPHPSYGYTF. As DNA, the CDR3 is TGTGCCAGCAGCCCCCACCCCTCCTATGGCTACACCTTC. The whole variable domain, remainder taken from reference TRBV9 and TRBJ1-2, is DSGVTQTPKHLITATGQRVTLRCSPRSGDLSVYWYQQSLDQGLQFLIQYYNGEERAKGNILERFSAQQFPDLHSELNLSSLELGDSALYFCASSPHPSYGYTFGSGTRLTVV.